Listed below are T cell receptor beta chains from one sample, sequenced in a study of cytomegalovirus exposure and HLA in healthy donors. Here immunoSEQ multiplex PCR was the method, and the copy in TCRdb shows in-frame clones only, minus some. This sample has about 160,000 clones; around four fifths occur once, and the top ten carry 2% to 2.5%. The sequenced material came from PBMCs. These receptors all stem from a man aged 25-40 years in good health and CMV-seropositive. Each CDR3 is given with its conserved first and last residue. Fields, in order: CDR3 DNA, CDR3 protein, V gene, J gene, D gene, clone size. A D gene is named only where the DNA matches it firmly. Not all rows give a size; the values are once, few, many and, for expanded clones, a class.

TGCAGCACTAGCGGGGGACAGGGGGCAAGCGGGGAGCTGTTTTTT	CSTSGGQGASGELFF	TRBV29-1	TRBJ2-2	-	-
TGTGCCAGCAGCTTTCCGGGACTCAGGAACTATGGCTACACCTTC	CASSFPGLRNYGYTF	TRBV7-2	TRBJ1-2	-	-
TGTGCCAGCAGCCTTACTACGGGACAGGGTACTGAAAAACTGTTTTTT	CASSLTTGQGTEKLFF	TRBV5-5	TRBJ1-4	TRBD1	once
TGTGCCAGCAGGAGACAGTTGCTTGGAGGGGGCTACACCTTC	CASRRQLLGGGYTF	TRBV6-5	TRBJ1-2	-	-
TGCGCCAGCAGCCAAGGGGTCCGGGACAGGGCCTACGAGCAGTACTTC	CASSQGVRDRAYEQYF	TRBV4-1	TRBJ2-7	TRBD1	-
TGCGCCAGCAGCCATGCCCCGGGACAGAAGTTCTTC	CASSHAPGQKFF	TRBV4-3	TRBJ2-1	TRBD1	-
TGTGCCAGCAGTGACCCCGAGGGAGGGACCTCCTACGAGCAGTACTTC	CASSDPEGGTSYEQYF	TRBV9	TRBJ2-7	TRBD2	-
TGTGCCAGCAGCCCGGAGGAAGGCACTGAAGCTTTCTTT	CASSPEEGTEAFF	TRBV6-4	TRBJ1-1	-	once
TGTGCCAGCAGCCTACCACAGGGATGGGTTAGCTACACCTTC	CASSLPQGWVSYTF	TRBV7-9	TRBJ1-2	-	-
TGTGCCAGCAGCTTAAAGTTCGGTACAGATACGCAGTATTTT	CASSLKFGTDTQYF	TRBV13	TRBJ2-3	-	-
TGTGCCAGCAGTGAACAGTCGACAACTAATGAAAAACTGTTTTTT	CASSEQSTTNEKLFF	TRBV2	TRBJ1-4	-	-
TGTGCCAGCAGCTTGGAGACAGGTCATAATTCACCCCTCCACTTT	CASSLETGHNSPLHF	TRBV5-4	TRBJ1-6	-	-
TGTGCCAGCAGTTACTTCAGGGGTGAGATCGGGGAGCTGTTTTTT	CASSYFRGEIGELFF	TRBV6-5	TRBJ2-2	-	-
TGTGCCAGCAGCGTAGAGGGGACAGGGGGGTACGAGCAGTACTTC	CASSVEGTGGYEQYF	TRBV9	TRBJ2-7	TRBD1	once
TGTGCCAGCAGCAAAGCTCCGGCAGGTTCCTTTGGAAACACCATATATTTT	CASSKAPAGSFGNTIYF	TRBV5-4	TRBJ1-3	-	-
TGTGCCTGGAGGGATAAAGCGGGGGCCTCCTACGAGCAGTACTTC	CAWRDKAGASYEQYF	TRBV30	TRBJ2-7	TRBD2	-
TGTGCCAGCAGCGGAGGAATAGGGGAGACCCAGTACTTC	CASSGGIGETQYF	TRBV11-2	TRBJ2-5	-	-
TGTGCCAGCAGCCAAAACACAGGGGGCGAGCAGTTCTTC	CASSQNTGGEQFF	TRBV7-2	TRBJ2-1	TRBD1	-
TGCGCCAGCAGCCAGGGAGGAGGCATTCAGTACTTC	CASSQGGGIQYF	TRBV4-1	TRBJ2-4	-	-
TGTGCCAGCAGACTACGGGGGACCGGCACAGATACGCAGTATTTT	CASRLRGTGTDTQYF	TRBV6-5	TRBJ2-3	-	few
TGTGCCAGCAGCCCAGGACAGGGTAGTCAGCCCCAGCATTTT	CASSPGQGSQPQHF	TRBV11-2	TRBJ1-5	TRBD1	-
TGTGCCTGGAGGGGGGGAGGCGGTCAGCCCCAGCATTTT	CAWRGGGGQPQHF	TRBV30	TRBJ1-5	-	-
TGTGCCAGCAGTGGAGATAAGAACACTGAAGCTTTCTTT	CASSGDKNTEAFF	TRBV2	TRBJ1-1	-	few
TGCAGCGTAGCGACTAGCGGGCCCTACGAGCAGTACTTC	CSVATSGPYEQYF	TRBV29-1	TRBJ2-7	TRBD2	-
TGTGCCAGCACCATCGACAGGGGCGACAATGAGCAGTTCTTC	CASTIDRGDNEQFF	TRBV7-2	TRBJ2-1	TRBD1	-
TGTGCCAGCAGTGACATCCGGGACAGTAGGACCGGGGAGCTGTTTTTT	CASSDIRDSRTGELFF	TRBV28	TRBJ2-2	TRBD1	-
TGTGCCAGCAGCACCTGGACAGGGGGCGCGCTCCATGGAGATACGCAGTATTTT	CASSTWTGGALHGDTQYF	TRBV9	TRBJ2-3	TRBD1	-
TGTGCCAGTAGCTCCGGACTAGCCAGCTCCTACGAGCAGTACTTC	CASSSGLASSYEQYF	TRBV19	TRBJ2-7	TRBD2	-
TGTGCCAGCAGCCCCAGCGGGGGAATAAACGAGCAGTACTTC	CASSPSGGINEQYF	TRBV9	TRBJ2-7	TRBD2	-
TGCGCCAGCAGCTTGTCCCCGACAGGGGGAGGGTATGGCTACACCTTC	CASSLSPTGGGYGYTF	TRBV5-1	TRBJ1-2	TRBD1	-
TGCGCCAGCAGCCAAGCCGGCACGACAGGGAGGAGTGACACTGAAGCTTTCTTT	CASSQAGTTGRSDTEAFF	TRBV4-3	TRBJ1-1	TRBD1	once
TGCGCCAGCAGCCCTACTAGCGGGAACTACGAGCAGTACTTC	CASSPTSGNYEQYF	TRBV5-1	TRBJ2-7	TRBD2	-
TGTGCCAGCAGATCAGACAGGGTAGGGGAAAAACTGTTTTTT	CASRSDRVGEKLFF	TRBV4-2	TRBJ1-4	TRBD1	-
TGTGCCAGCAGTGAAAGTCTAGCGGGGCGAGAGACCCAGTACTTC	CASSESLAGRETQYF	TRBV6-1	TRBJ2-5	TRBD2	-
TGCGCCAGCAGCCAGAGGATCCGGGACAGGGAAGTCTACGAGCAGTACTTC	CASSQRIRDREVYEQYF	TRBV4-3	TRBJ2-7	TRBD1	-
TGTGCCAGCAGCTTCTGGACTAGCGGGGAGGTCTACGAGCAGTACTTC	CASSFWTSGEVYEQYF	TRBV4-2	TRBJ2-7	TRBD2	-
TGTGCCAGCAGCCAAGGGGCTTATAGCAATCAGCCCCAGCATTTT	CASSQGAYSNQPQHF	TRBV4-2	TRBJ1-5	-	-
TGTGCCAGCAGCATTTCCCCTGATCAGCCCCAGCATTTT	CASSISPDQPQHF	TRBV9	TRBJ1-5	-	-
TGTGCCAGCAGCTCCGGAGTCGGCACTGAAGCTTTCTTT	CASSSGVGTEAFF	TRBV11-2	TRBJ1-1	-	-
TGTGCCAGCAGCACCTGGGGGCTGGAGACCCAGTACTTC	CASSTWGLETQYF	TRBV5-6	TRBJ2-5	-	-
TGTGCCAGTAGTTCGTTTAGCGGGGGGCCGGGTGAGCAGTTCTTC	CASSSFSGGPGEQFF	TRBV19	TRBJ2-1	TRBD2	-
TGTGCCAGCAGCTTAAGCGGGGGTCCGTACAATGAGCAGTTCTTC	CASSLSGGPYNEQFF	TRBV5-4	TRBJ2-1	TRBD2	-
TGCGCCAGCAGCCAACTGGACAGGGGGACTGGAAACACCATATATTTT	CASSQLDRGTGNTIYF	TRBV4-1	TRBJ1-3	TRBD1	-
TGTGCTAGCAGCTTAGTCGGTCCCTACGAGCAGTACTTC	CASSLVGPYEQYF	TRBV7-7	TRBJ2-7	-	-
TGTGCCAGTAGGGGCCAGGGATATAGCAATCAGCCCCAGCATTTT	CASRGQGYSNQPQHF	TRBV19	TRBJ1-5	-	-
TGTGCCAGCAGCCCGGAAGAGGTGGCGGGAAACTATGGCTACACCTTC	CASSPEEVAGNYGYTF	TRBV5-6	TRBJ1-2	-	once
TGTGCCAGCAGCTTGGTAGCCATCTCTGGGGCCAACGTCCTGACTTTC	CASSLVAISGANVLTF	TRBV5-6	TRBJ2-6	-	-
TGTGCCAGCAGTGACGGCGGGGGGGGTAATGAGCAGTTCTTC	CASSDGGGGNEQFF	TRBV6-4	TRBJ2-1	TRBD2	-
TGTGCCAGCAGCTTAGCGTACAGGGACACTGAAGCTTTCTTT	CASSLAYRDTEAFF	TRBV7-9	TRBJ1-1	-	-
TGCGCCAGCAGCCAAAAGTTCCTAGCGGGGGAAGAGACCCAGTACTTC	CASSQKFLAGEETQYF	TRBV4-1	TRBJ2-5	TRBD2	-
TGTGCCAGCAGCGCAGGGGTCGATACCACAGATACGCAGTATTTT	CASSAGVDTTDTQYF	TRBV28	TRBJ2-3	-	-
TGTGCCAGCAGTGGCCGGGGGAAGGGGATCACCTACGAGCAGTACTTC	CASSGRGKGITYEQYF	TRBV2	TRBJ2-7	-	-
TGTGCCAGCAGGGCGGACAGGGTGATTACTGAAGCTTTCTTT	CASRADRVITEAFF	TRBV27	TRBJ1-1	TRBD1	-